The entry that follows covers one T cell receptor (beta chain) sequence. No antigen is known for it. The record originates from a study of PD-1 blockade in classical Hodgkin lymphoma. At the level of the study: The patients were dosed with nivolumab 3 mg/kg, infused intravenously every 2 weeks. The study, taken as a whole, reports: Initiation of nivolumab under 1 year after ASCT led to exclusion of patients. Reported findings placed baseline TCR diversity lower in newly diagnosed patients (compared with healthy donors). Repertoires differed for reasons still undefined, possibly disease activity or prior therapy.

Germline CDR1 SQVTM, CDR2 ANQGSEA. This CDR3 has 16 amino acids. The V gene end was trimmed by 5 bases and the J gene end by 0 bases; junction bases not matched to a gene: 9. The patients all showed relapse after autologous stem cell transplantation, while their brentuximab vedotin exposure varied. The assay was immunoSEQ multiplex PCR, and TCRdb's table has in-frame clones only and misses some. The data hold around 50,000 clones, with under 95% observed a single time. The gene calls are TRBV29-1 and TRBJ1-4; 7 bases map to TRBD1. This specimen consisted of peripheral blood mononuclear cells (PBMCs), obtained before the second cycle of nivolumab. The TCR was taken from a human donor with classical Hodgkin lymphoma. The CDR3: CSVQGGTATTNEKLFF. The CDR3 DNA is TGCAGCGTTCAGGGGGGGACAGCAACAACTAATGAAAAACTGTTTTTT. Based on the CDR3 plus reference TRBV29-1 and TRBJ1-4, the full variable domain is SAVISQKPSRDICQRGTSLTIQCQVDSQVTMMFWYRQQPGQSLTLIATANQGSEATYESGFVIDKFPISRPNLTFSTLTVSNMSPEDSSIYLCSVQGGTATTNEKLFFGSGTQLSVL.